The 27 T cell receptor beta chains listed next were all sequenced from one sample in a study of shared clonotypes between healthy human individuals. Libraries were prepared by immunoSEQ multiplex PCR; TCRdb keeps only in-frame clonotypes and omits some of them. The data contain roughly 520,000 clones, about 96% of them singletons. Sequencing was carried out using naive CD4+ T cells sorted from blood. Sample subset: CD45RA+ positively selected. These receptors were taken from a woman younger than 45 in good health.

The J gene is TRBJ2-5, the V gene TRBV7-2, with D unresolved. Germline values: CDR1 SGHTA, CDR2 FQGNSA. The CDR3 is made up of 15 amino acids. Trimming pared 5 bases from V and 2 bases from J, leaving 15 bases between. The CDR3 DNA follows: TGTGCCAGCAGCCTCAAGGTGGCCCTGCAAGAGACCCAGTACTTC. It yields the protein CASSLKVALQETQYF.

This clone showed up just once. CDR3 nucleotides: TGTGCCAGTACAGGTCCACTTGGCGGGAAAGAGACCCAGTACTTC. This codes for CASTGPLGGKETQYF. V usage is TRBV25-1 and J usage is TRBJ2-5; a weak D match, TRBD2 (6 bases). Between the trimmed V and J ends, which lost 9 bases and 3 bases, there was a span of 20 bases. The germline CDR1 and CDR2 sequences are MGHDK and SYGVNS. The CDR3 is 15 amino acids.

This chain uses TRBV18 with TRBJ1-3, with D hard to call. Germline V gene sequence: CDR1 KGHSH, CDR2 LQKENI. This CDR3 comprises 17 residues. V lost 3 bases, J lost 0 bases, and 15 bases lay in between. The CDR3 nucleotides are TGTGCCAGCTCACCTCTGGTCGGCCGGAGCTCTGGAAACACCATATATTTT. Amino acids: CASSPLVGRSSGNTIYF.

This clone was seen only once. The chain carries TRBV6-5 and TRBJ2-5; D may be TRBD2 (6 bases). Trimming left V 3 bases short and J 3 bases short, with 8 bases between. Germline loops: CDR1 MNHEY, CDR2 SVGAGI. The CDR3 sequence is 13 residues long. The CDR3 DNA sequence: TGTGCCAGCAGTTATTCGGGAGAAGAGACCCAGTACTTC. Its protein is CASSYSGEETQYF.

This sequence joins TRBV19 and TRBJ2-7, with D perhaps matching TRBD2 (5 bases). The CDR3 is 14 residues long. Trimming took 6 bases from V and 2 from J, leaving 14 bases between them. The germline CDR1 and CDR2 sequences are LNHDA and SQIVND (reference sequence). CDR3 protein: CASSRTAPTYEQYF. The CDR3 nucleotides read TGTGCCAGTAGCCGGACTGCGCCTACCTACGAGCAGTACTTC.

This clone was observed a single time. The chain joins TRBV27 to TRBJ2-7; no reliable D call. The CDR3 runs 13 residues. The germline V gene has CDR1 MNHEY and CDR2 SMNVEV (reference sequence). V shed 3 bases and J shed 1 base, with 7 bases lying between them. In DNA form, the CDR3 reads TGTGCCAGCAGTTTCACAGTATCCTACGAGCAGTACTTC. Protein sequence: CASSFTVSYEQYF.

The chain links TRBV30 to TRBJ2-7; TRBD2 is a possible D gene (6 bases). Germline values: CDR1 GTSNPN, CDR2 SVGIG (reference sequence). V lost 4 bases to trimming and J lost 3 bases, with 7 bases between them. The length of the CDR3 is 11 residues. CDR3: CAWTGGYEQYF. CDR3 nucleotides: TGTGCCTGGACCGGGGGCTACGAGCAGTACTTC.

This clone was found once. V and J are TRBV27 and TRBJ1-1, with D tentatively TRBD1 (6 bases). V was cut by 5 bases and J by 7 bases, with 32 bases left in between. Germline-derived CDR1 and CDR2 are MNHEY and SMNVEV (reference sequence). This CDR3 contains 19 residues. CDR3 DNA: TGTGCCAGCAGTCCCTTCACGCGGGGGGGGCTTCGGATTGCAGTTGAAGCTTTCTTT. It encodes CASSPFTRGGLRIAVEAFF.

V and J are TRBV19 and TRBJ2-1, with 11 bases identical to TRBD2. The CDR3 is made up of 16 amino acids. Trimming removed 5 bases from V and 2 bases from J; junction bases left unmatched: 5. Germline assignment: CDR1 LNHDA and CDR2 SQIVND (reference sequence). In nucleotides, the CDR3 is TGTGCCAGTAGTGTCTCGACTAGCGGGACCTACAATGAGCAGTTCTTC. It codes for CASSVSTSGTYNEQFF. Looking up the rest from reference TRBV19 and TRBJ2-1 gives the full variable domain: DGGITQSPKYLFRKEGQNVTLSCEQNLNHDAMYWYRQDPGQGLRLIYYSQIVNDFQKGDIAEGYSVSREKKESFPLTVTSAQKNPTAFYLCASSVSTSGTYNEQFFGPGTRLTVL.

This clone was detected once. The V and J genes are TRBV7-2 and TRBJ2-1; 7 positions match TRBD2. Germline CDR1 reads SGHTA; CDR2 reads FQGNSA. V lost 5 bases to trimming and J lost 9 bases; unmatched junction nucleotides: 7. The CDR3 totals 13 residues. CDR3 protein: CASSPIGLVEQFF. The CDR3 nucleotides are TGTGCCAGCAGCCCGATAGGACTAGTTGAGCAGTTCTTC.

The chain links TRBV6-5 to TRBJ2-7, with no clear D. CDR1 and CDR2 (germline): MNHEY, SVGAGI. The ends were cut back, 0 bases at V and 2 bases at J, with 8 bases in the middle. The CDR3 has 14 residues. The CDR3 DNA reads TGTGCCAGCAGTTACTCCCTGGACCCCTACGAGCAGTACTTC. This translates into CASSYSLDPYEQYF.

The chain couples TRBV7-2 to TRBJ1-1; weak D call: TRBD1 (5 bases). Between the trimmed V and J ends, which lost 5 bases and 0 bases, there was a span of 19 bases. CDR3 length: 17 residues. Germline CDR1 SGHTA, CDR2 FQGNSA. Written as DNA, the CDR3 is TGTGCCAGCAGCAGGACACCTACGTTTCTTTTGAACACTGAAGCTTTCTTT. It codes for CASSRTPTFLLNTEAFF.

The sample holds one count of this clone. The gene calls are TRBV5-8 and TRBJ2-2; the D is unclear. The CDR3 is 15 residues long. In germline, CDR1 is SGHTS, CDR2 YDEGEE. V was clipped by 1 base and J by 4 bases, with 11 bases between them. In DNA, the CDR3 is TGTGCCAGCAGCTTGAGAGAGTTGGGCACCGGGGAGCTGTTTTTT. Amino acids: CASSLRELGTGELFF.

This clone appeared a single time. The V and J genes are TRBV7-2 and TRBJ1-2; perhaps TRBD1 as D (6 bases). The CDR3 has 16 residues. V dropped 4 bases and J dropped 3 bases, with 18 bases sitting between them. Germline CDR1 SGHTA, CDR2 FQGNSA. CDR3 protein: CASSYKNPGEHYGYTF. CDR3 nucleotides: TGTGCCAGCAGCTACAAAAATCCAGGGGAACACTATGGCTACACCTTC.

This rearrangement joins TRBV4-2 to TRBJ1-5; 10 nucleotides agree with TRBD1. The CDR3 is 18 amino acids. Germline lookup yields CDR1 LGHNA and CDR2 YNFKEQ. J was trimmed by 0 bases and V by 4 bases; bases with no gene match: 9. The CDR3 nucleotides read TGTGCCAGCAGCCCCGGACAGGGGGTAGGTTATAGCAATCAGCCCCAGCATTTT. Residues: CASSPGQGVGYSNQPQHF.

V usage is TRBV19 and J usage is TRBJ2-7; TRBD1 aligns across 11 bases. Germline V gene lookup returns CDR1 LNHDA and CDR2 SQIVND (reference sequence). V dropped 3 bases and J dropped 3; count of bases not matched to a gene: 1. This CDR3 region has 14 residues. CDR3 in DNA: TGTGCCAGTAGTATGGACAGGGGGCTCTACGAGCAGTACTTC. Its translation is CASSMDRGLYEQYF. Together with reference TRBV19 and TRBJ2-7, the CDR3 gives the full variable domain: DGGITQSPKYLFRKEGQNVTLSCEQNLNHDAMYWYRQDPGQGLRLIYYSQIVNDFQKGDIAEGYSVSREKKESFPLTVTSAQKNPTAFYLCASSMDRGLYEQYFGPGTRLTVT.

CDR3 sequence: CASSRTSGSLGEQFF. In nucleotides, the CDR3 is TGTGCCAGCAGCCGGACTAGCGGGAGTCTAGGTGAGCAGTTCTTC. The V and J genes are TRBV14 and TRBJ2-1; 13 bases map to TRBD2. Germline CDR1 is SGHDN and CDR2 is FVKESK. Trimming took 4 bases from V and 9 from J; bases not matched to a gene: 6. There are 15 residues in the CDR3.

The chain employs TRBV18 and TRBJ2-3, with unresolved D. Trimming removed 3 bases from V and 8 bases from J, with 15 bases in between. This CDR3 is 14 amino acids long. Germline lookup yields CDR1 KGHSH and CDR2 LQKENI. The CDR3 coding sequence is TGTGCCAGCTCACCCACCAATACACTGGGTACGCAGTATTTT. It specifies CASSPTNTLGTQYF.

This sequence joins TRBV27 and TRBJ1-5, with unresolved D. V was cut by 5 bases and J by 3 bases, with 17 bases left in between. The CDR3 is 16 residues long. The V gene's germline CDR1 is MNHEY and CDR2 SMNVEV (reference sequence). CDR3 in amino acids: CASSPRAGWNNQPQHF. Written as DNA, the CDR3 is TGTGCCAGCAGTCCCCGGGCGGGGTGGAACAATCAGCCCCAGCATTTT.

The gene calls are TRBV21-1 and TRBJ2-5; whether TRBD2, the table's D call, matches the DNA was not checked. TRBV21-1 is given as a pseudogene. The CDR3 spans 11 residues. CDR3 DNA: TGTGCCACGCAACCACGGGAGACCCAGTACTTC. Its translation is CATQPRETQYF.

J is TRBJ2-5 and V is TRBV29-1, with D perhaps matching TRBD2 (5 bases). The CDR3 has 14 residues. Trimming cost V 2 bases and J 4 bases, with 14 bases left between them. The germline gives CDR1 SQVTM, CDR2 ANQGSEA. DNA of the CDR3: TGCAGCGTTGAAATTGGCGCGGCGGGAGAGACCCAGTACTTC. Its translation: CSVEIGAAGETQYF.

This clone occurred once. Other DNA sequences from this sample encode an identical CDR3 as well. This rearrangement joins TRBV5-1 to TRBJ2-3, with a tentative D call TRBD1 (5 bases). V was shortened by 0 bases and J by 3 bases, with 5 bases between the two germline ends. The CDR3 is 13 amino acids. CDR1 is SGHRS and CDR2 is YFSETQ in the germline V gene. As DNA, the CDR3 is TGCGCCAGCAGCTTGGCAGGGACAGATACGCAGTATTTT. Its translation is CASSLAGTDTQYF.

In DNA form, the CDR3 reads TGTGCCAGCAGTCCCGGGACACGCTCGAACACTGAAGCTTTCTTT. It encodes CASSPGTRSNTEAFF. This sequence joins TRBV27 and TRBJ1-1; D is perhaps TRBD1 (6 bases). V shed 5 bases and J shed 1 base, with 14 bases lying between them. The CDR3 extends over 15 amino acids. CDR1 and CDR2 from the germline V gene are MNHEY and SMNVEV (reference sequence).

The V call is TRBV30, the J call TRBJ1-1; 8 bases line up with TRBD1. CDR1 is GTSNPN, CDR2 SVGIG, per germline (reference sequence). The CDR3 runs to 13 residues. The V gene end was trimmed by 5 bases and the J gene end by 11 bases; junction bases not matched to a gene: 13. The CDR3 DNA follows: TGTGCCTGGGATGACAGGGGCCCGTTCGGGGCTTTCTTT. Its translation: CAWDDRGPFGAFF.

The count of this clone is one. The chain employs TRBV5-4 and TRBJ2-1; 10 nucleotides line up with TRBD2. V shed 2 bases and J 4 bases; nucleotides not matched to a gene: 3. The CDR3 contains 15 residues. CDR1 SGHNT and CDR2 YYREEE come from the germline V gene (reference sequence). CDR3: CASSLTSGDYNEQFF. In DNA form, the CDR3 reads TGTGCCAGCAGCTTAACTAGCGGGGATTACAATGAGCAGTTCTTC.

The chain is built from TRBV10-3 and TRBJ1-1; maybe TRBD1 (5 bases). The CDR3 extends over 12 amino acids. Trimming stripped 11 bases from V and 0 bases from J, with 10 bases between. The germline V gene encodes CDR1 ENHRY and CDR2 SYGVKD. The CDR3 loop reads CAAGGLNTEAFF. CDR3 coding DNA: TGTGCCGCCGGGGGACTGAACACTGAAGCTTTCTTT.

The chain is built from TRBV7-2 and TRBJ2-3; TRBD1 matches at 10 bases. The J segment lost 9 bases and the V segment lost 6 bases, leaving 12 bases of the junction unmatched. The CDR3 runs to 15 residues. Looked up from germline, CDR1 is SGHTA and CDR2 is FQGNSA. CDR3 in amino acids: CASRESGTGVNTQYF. The CDR3 nucleotides are TGTGCCAGCAGAGAATCCGGGACAGGGGTCAACACGCAGTATTTT.